This T cell receptor (beta chain) was sequenced during a study of CD8 T cells in Susac syndrome. Random hexamers were used to reverse transcribe 0.5 to 1 ug of RNA. From the immunoSEQ multiplex PCR reads, TCRdb called clonotypes with MiXCR, one entry per CDR3 protein. The sample consists of 140,000 to 150,000 distinct CDR3 sequences, 94% of them appearing once. CD8+ and CD4+ blood T cells underwent TCR beta sequencing. Negative magnetic isolation gave CD8+ and CD4+ cells; FACS enriched CD8+ TEMRA. V lost 5 bases, J lost 1 base, and 9 bases lay in between. Germline assignment: CDR1 MDHEN and CDR2 SYDVKM. The CDR3 is 14 residues long.

The material sequenced was CD4+ T cells from PBMCs. The TCR comes from a human donor in good health. This chain uses TRBV28 with TRBJ1-5; D gene ambiguous. CDR3 amino acids: CASSPQRSNQPQHF. The CDR3 nucleotides read TGTGCCAGCAGTCCACAAAGGAGCAATCAGCCCCAGCATTTT.